This is a list of T cell receptor beta chains from one sample in a study of shared clonotypes between healthy human individuals. This table comes from immunoSEQ multiplex PCR, and its TCRdb copy is limited to in-frame clones, with some not included. The repertoire includes nearly 1,000,000 clones, 76% of them detected once, and roughly 1.5% sits in the top ten. Material for sequencing was memory CD4+ T cells sorted from blood. These receptors originate from a man between 18 and 29 years old in good health. The CDR3 runs from the conserved cysteine through the conserved F or W. Fields, in order: D gene, J gene, V gene, clone size, CDR3 protein, CDR3 DNA. D genes are given only for firm matches. Rows may omit the clone size; those that give it use once, few, many or a size class.

-,TRBJ1-2,TRBV2,few,CASSENGYGYTF,TGTGCCAGCAGTGAAAATGGCTATGGCTACACCTTC
-,TRBJ2-7,TRBV7-2,-,CASSLSPGIDSYEQYF,TGTGCCAGCAGCTTATCACCAGGGATCGACTCCTACGAGCAGTACTTC
-,TRBJ1-4,TRBV2,-,CASSGPRGEKLFF,TGTGCCAGCAGTGGCCCTCGGGGGGAAAAACTGTTTTTT
-,TRBJ2-3,TRBV7-9,-,CASSPRDNTDTQYF,TGTGCCAGCAGCCCCCGGGACAACACAGATACGCAGTATTTT
-,TRBJ2-2,TRBV6-5,-,CASKVAWTGELFF,TGTGCCAGCAAAGTGGCGTGGACCGGGGAGCTGTTTTTT
TRBD1,TRBJ2-2,TRBV7-6,-,CASSWDRLTGELFF,TGTGCCAGCAGCTGGGACAGACTGACCGGGGAGCTGTTTTTT
-,TRBJ1-2,TRBV5-1,-,CASSLRPKEGYTF,TGCGCCAGCAGCTTGCGTCCCAAAGAAGGCTACACCTTC
-,TRBJ1-2,TRBV5-6,-,CASSLVPGKNYGYTF,TGTGCCAGCAGCTTGGTGCCAGGGAAGAACTATGGCTACACCTTC
-,TRBJ2-2,TRBV14,-,CASSQIIRNTGELFF,TGTGCCAGCAGCCAAATAATCAGGAACACCGGGGAGCTGTTTTTT
-,TRBJ1-2,TRBV30,-,CAWSVAPGTGGYTF,TGTGCCTGGAGTGTAGCCCCAGGGACTGGTGGCTACACCTTC
-,TRBJ1-1,TRBV11-1,-,CASSPNRVVSPEAFF,TGTGCCAGCAGCCCCAACAGGGTCGTGTCGCCTGAAGCTTTCTTT
-,TRBJ2-1,TRBV6-8,-,CASSYGLLSYNEQFF,TGTGCCAGCAGTTATGGGCTTCTCTCCTACAATGAGCAGTTCTTC
-,TRBJ2-5,TRBV11-2,-,CASSHQSEGTQYF,TGTGCCAGCAGCCACCAGAGTGAGGGGACCCAGTACTTC
-,TRBJ2-7,TRBV4-1,-,CASSQDQEDSFSYEQYF,TGCGCCAGCAGCCAAGATCAGGAAGACAGTTTCTCCTACGAGCAGTACTTC
-,TRBJ2-2,TRBV29-1,few,CSAQGSGRVGELFF,TGCAGCGCTCAAGGCTCGGGGCGGGTCGGGGAGCTGTTTTTT
-,TRBJ1-3,TRBV6-1,-,CASKSSGNTIYF,TGTGCCAGCAAAAGCTCTGGAAACACCATATATTTT
TRBD2,TRBJ2-2,TRBV11-2,-,CASSLDFPSGRAFGELFF,TGTGCCAGCAGCTTAGATTTCCCTAGCGGGAGGGCCTTCGGGGAGCTGTTTTTT
TRBD1,TRBJ2-1,TRBV5-8,-,CASSLDRGRNEQFF,TGTGCCAGCAGCTTGGACAGGGGCCGGAATGAGCAGTTCTTC
-,TRBJ1-5,TRBV1,-,CTSSQVGGHPGGQPQHF,TGCACCAGCAGCCAAGTGGGCGGACATCCCGGGGGTCAGCCCCAGCATTTT
-,TRBJ1-2,TRBV29-1,-,CSGPPGIYGYTF,TGCAGCGGGCCCCCGGGGATCTATGGCTACACCTTC
TRBD2,TRBJ2-3,TRBV6-5,-,CASRRGLAGADTQYF,TGTGCCAGCAGAAGGGGACTAGCGGGAGCAGATACGCAGTATTTT
-,TRBJ1-4,TRBV18,-,CASSPLREGEKLFF,TGTGCCAGCTCACCATTAAGGGAAGGTGAAAAACTGTTTTTT
-,TRBJ1-5,TRBV28,many,CASSFGGSNQPQHF,TGTGCCAGCAGTTTCGGGGGGAGCAATCAGCCCCAGCATTTT
TRBD2,TRBJ2-3,TRBV28,-,CASSSWGLAGTDTQYF,TGTGCCAGCAGCTCATGGGGACTAGCAGGAACAGATACGCAGTATTTT
TRBD2,TRBJ2-5,TRBV6-6,-,CASRGGSETQYF,TGTGCCAGCAGGGGGGGGTCAGAGACCCAGTACTTC
TRBD2,TRBJ2-5,TRBV5-4,once,CASSTGRAGVRETQYF,TGTGCCAGCAGCACAGGGAGAGCGGGAGTGCGAGAGACCCAGTACTTC
TRBD2,TRBJ2-5,TRBV30,-,CAWGTRASGDQETQYF,TGTGCCTGGGGTACTAGGGCTAGCGGGGACCAAGAGACCCAGTACTTC
TRBD1,TRBJ2-7,TRBV7-9,few,CASSSVRDRSYEQYF,TGTGCCAGCAGCTCAGTCCGGGACAGAAGCTACGAGCAGTACTTC